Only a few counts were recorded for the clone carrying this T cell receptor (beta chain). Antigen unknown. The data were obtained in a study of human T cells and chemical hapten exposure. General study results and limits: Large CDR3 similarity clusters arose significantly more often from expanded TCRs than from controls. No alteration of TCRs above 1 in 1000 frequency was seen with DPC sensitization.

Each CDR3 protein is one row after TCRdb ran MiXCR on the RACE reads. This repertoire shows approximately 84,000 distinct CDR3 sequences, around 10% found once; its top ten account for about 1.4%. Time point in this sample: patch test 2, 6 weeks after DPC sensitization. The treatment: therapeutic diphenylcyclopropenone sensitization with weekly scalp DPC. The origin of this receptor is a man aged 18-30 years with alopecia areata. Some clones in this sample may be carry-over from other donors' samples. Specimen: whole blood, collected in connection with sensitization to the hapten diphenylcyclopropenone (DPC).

CDR3 sequence: CASSPGMTGVTGELFF. The CDR3 DNA reads as TGTGCCAGCTCACCAGGAATGACAGGGGTCACCGGGGAGCTGTTTTTT. V is TRBV18 and J is TRBJ2-2; 8 positions agree with TRBD1. V dropped 2 bases and J dropped 4; count of bases not matched to a gene: 6. The CDR3 spans 16 residues. CDR1 and CDR2 from the germline V gene are KGHSH and LQKENI.